Listed below are T cell receptor beta chains from one sample, sequenced in a study of shared clonotypes between healthy human individuals. The assay was immunoSEQ multiplex PCR, and TCRdb's table has in-frame clones only and misses some. The table has 2,500,000 or so clones, around nine tenths seen once. Source material: naive CD4+ T cells sorted from blood. The receptor source for this set is a man aged 18 to 29 in good health. CDR3s include the opening cysteine and the closing phenylalanine or tryptophan. The order of the fields is V gene, J gene, clone size, D gene, CDR3 protein, CDR3 DNA. The D gene is left open where the match is weak. Clone size is given for some rows only: seen once, a few or many times, or a class if the clone is expanded.

V: TRBV30; J: TRBJ2-1; size: .; D: TRBD2; CDR3: CAWATSGRGNEQFF; DNA: TGTGCCTGGGCGACTAGCGGGAGAGGAAATGAGCAGTTCTTC
V: TRBV10-3; J: TRBJ1-5; size: .; D: TRBD1; CDR3: CAISEGRQGASQPQHF; DNA: TGTGCCATCAGTGAGGGGAGGCAGGGGGCCTCTCAGCCCCAGCATTTT
V: TRBV6-6; J: TRBJ2-7; size: .; D: .; CDR3: CASSPSPGGWYEQYF; DNA: TGTGCCAGCAGCCCCTCGCCAGGCGGATGGTACGAGCAGTACTTC
V: TRBV9; J: TRBJ1-1; size: .; D: TRBD1; CDR3: CASSTGGAGPEAFF; DNA: TGTGCCAGCAGCACAGGGGGCGCAGGGCCTGAAGCTTTCTTT
V: TRBV19; J: TRBJ1-5; size: .; D: .; CDR3: CASLKRQGNQPQHF; DNA: TGTGCCAGTTTAAAAAGGCAGGGGAATCAGCCCCAGCATTTT
V: TRBV18; J: TRBJ1-2; size: .; D: TRBD1; CDR3: CASSPGTGTSFF; DNA: TGTGCCAGCTCCCCAGGGACAGGGACGTCCTTCTTC
V: TRBV4-1; J: TRBJ2-1; size: .; D: TRBD1; CDR3: CASSPGQGFDEQFF; DNA: TGCGCCAGCAGCCCGGGACAGGGTTTCGATGAGCAGTTCTTC
V: TRBV5-6; J: TRBJ2-1; size: .; D: TRBD2; CDR3: CASSLVRTSGRRVEQFF; DNA: TGTGCCAGCAGCTTGGTCCGGACTAGCGGGAGGCGGGTTGAGCAGTTCTTC
V: TRBV5-4; J: TRBJ1-6; size: .; D: .; CDR3: CASSWGETNSYNSPLHF; DNA: TGTGCCAGCAGCTGGGGGGAGACGAACTCCTATAATTCACCCCTCCACTTT
V: TRBV7-3; J: TRBJ1-1; size: .; D: .; CDR3: CASSLSGSTEAFF; DNA: TGTGCCAGCAGCTTAAGCGGTAGCACTGAAGCTTTCTTT
V: TRBV7-2; J: TRBJ2-7; size: once; D: .; CDR3: CASSLAPATYEQYF; DNA: TGTGCCAGCAGCTTAGCGCCGGCTACCTACGAGCAGTACTTC
V: TRBV6-1; J: TRBJ2-7; size: .; D: TRBD1; CDR3: CASSGDRVGAYEQYF; DNA: TGTGCCAGCAGTGGGGACAGGGTTGGAGCCTACGAGCAGTACTTC
V: TRBV6-5; J: TRBJ2-7; size: .; D: TRBD1; CDR3: CASSTPGTGGVQYF; DNA: TGTGCCAGCAGTACCCCCGGGACAGGGGGAGTGCAGTACTTC
V: TRBV6-5; J: TRBJ1-2; size: .; D: .; CDR3: CASSYRRGHYGYTF; DNA: TGTGCCAGCAGTTACAGGAGGGGCCACTATGGCTACACCTTC
V: TRBV21-1; J: TRBJ2-5; size: .; D: .; CDR3: CASSKKRSDQETQYF; DNA: TGTGCCAGCAGCAAAAAAAGGTCAGACCAAGAGACCCAGTACTTC
V: TRBV5-4; J: TRBJ1-2; size: .; D: TRBD1; CDR3: CASSPSAGTGSNYYGYTF; DNA: TGTGCCAGCAGCCCATCGGCCGGGACAGGGTCAAACTACTATGGCTACACCTTC
V: TRBV9; J: TRBJ2-7; size: .; D: .; CDR3: CASSVVYEQYF; DNA: TGTGCCAGCAGCGTAGTGTACGAGCAGTACTTC
V: TRBV18; J: TRBJ2-1; size: .; D: .; CDR3: CASSQGGAGRMRNEQFF; DNA: TGTGCCAGCTCACAAGGGGGCGCCGGGAGGATGCGCAATGAGCAGTTCTTC
V: TRBV5-4; J: TRBJ1-6; size: .; D: .; CDR3: CASSAGGSNSPLHF; DNA: TGTGCCAGCAGCGCCGGGGGGAGTAATTCACCCCTCCACTTT
V: TRBV6-5; J: TRBJ1-6; size: .; D: .; CDR3: CATSFGGSDSPLHF; DNA: TGTGCCACATCTTTCGGGGGCAGTGATTCACCCCTCCACTTT
V: TRBV19; J: TRBJ2-2; size: .; D: .; CDR3: CAGQGSGELFF; DNA: TGTGCCGGCCAGGGGTCCGGGGAGCTGTTTTTT
V: TRBV6-1; J: TRBJ1-5; size: .; D: .; CDR3: CASSAGNSNQPQHF; DNA: TGTGCCAGCAGTGCAGGGAATAGCAATCAGCCCCAGCATTTT
V: TRBV28; J: TRBJ2-2; size: .; D: TRBD1; CDR3: CASRGQGVGGELFF; DNA: TGTGCCAGCAGAGGACAGGGGGTTGGCGGGGAGCTGTTTTTT
V: TRBV5-4; J: TRBJ2-3; size: .; D: .; CDR3: CASSGGTDTQYF; DNA: TGTGCCAGCAGCGGGGGCACAGATACGCAGTATTTT
V: TRBV19; J: TRBJ1-6; size: .; D: .; CDR3: CASRNGGIGSYNSPLHF; DNA: TGTGCCAGTAGGAACGGTGGTATCGGCTCCTATAATTCACCCCTCCACTTT
V: TRBV6-1; J: TRBJ2-7; size: .; D: TRBD1; CDR3: CASSFGTGYEQYF; DNA: TGTGCCAGCAGCTTCGGGACAGGGTACGAGCAGTACTTC
V: TRBV25-1; J: TRBJ1-2; size: .; D: .; CDR3: CASRDLGSYGYTF; DNA: TGTGCCAGCAGGGATCTCGGTAGCTATGGCTACACCTTC
V: TRBV7-9; J: TRBJ2-5; size: .; D: .; CDR3: CASSLVQETQYF; DNA: TGTGCCAGCAGCTTAGTCCAGGAGACCCAGTACTTC
V: TRBV6-4; J: TRBJ1-1; size: once; D: .; CDR3: CASSLSADTEAFF; DNA: TGTGCCAGCAGTCTATCGGCCGACACTGAAGCTTTCTTT
V: TRBV27; J: TRBJ1-6; size: .; D: .; CDR3: CASSSTAFRRGGPNSPLHF; DNA: TGTGCCAGCAGCTCGACCGCTTTTAGGCGCGGGGGGCCTAATTCACCCCTCCACTTT
V: TRBV5-1; J: TRBJ2-2; size: .; D: TRBD1; CDR3: CASSLAGQGTGELFF; DNA: TGCGCCAGCAGCTTAGCAGGACAGGGCACCGGGGAGCTGTTTTTT
V: TRBV16; J: TRBJ1-1; size: few; D: .; CDR3: CASSQLEKGGEAFF; DNA: TGTGCCAGCAGCCAATTAGAGAAAGGAGGTGAAGCTTTCTTT
V: TRBV5-6; J: TRBJ1-4; size: .; D: TRBD1; CDR3: CASSSTGGVVEKLFF; DNA: TGTGCCAGCAGCTCGACAGGGGGAGTAGTCGAAAAACTGTTTTTT